Below are 5 T cell receptor beta chains sequenced from a single sample in a study of T cells in tuberculosis. Cells were sorted from thawed PBMC rested overnight and stained with GMM-loaded CD1B tetramer, viability dye and anti-CD3. C32 glucose monomycolate from Rhodococcus equi was loaded onto the CD1B tetramers. Some clones are missing from TCRdb's copy, which holds only in-frame ones; the method was immunoSEQ multiplex PCR. The table has more than 45,000 clones, roughly 86% seen once. The sample was CD1b-GMM tetramer-negative cells sorted from PBMCs. Source of these receptors: an adult woman with latent tuberculosis.

In its sample, this clone was seen once. V usage is TRBV4-2 and J usage is TRBJ1-1; 7 nucleotides agree with TRBD1. Looked up from germline, CDR1 is LGHNA and CDR2 is YNFKEQ. The CDR3 covers 15 residues. V was pared by 4 bases and J by 1 base, with 6 bases of the junction left unmatched. The CDR3, as DNA: TGTGCCAGCAGCCGATCGGACAGGAGGAACACTGAAGCTTTCTTT. The encoded protein is CASSRSDRRNTEAFF.

V and J are TRBV27 and TRBJ2-1, with 7 bases identical to TRBD1. The CDR3 has 15 residues. The junction had 4 bases not matched to a gene; V was cut back by 2 bases and J by 3 bases. The germline CDR1 and CDR2 sequences are MNHEY and SMNVEV (reference sequence). The CDR3 sequence: CASSLNGDSYNEQFF. The DNA of the CDR3 is TGTGCCAGCAGTTTAAATGGGGACAGCTACAATGAGCAGTTCTTC.

This clone showed up just once. V is TRBV10-1 and J is TRBJ2-7; 10 bases match TRBD2. CDR1 is WNHNN and CDR2 is SYGVQD in the germline V gene (reference sequence). V trimming: 2 bases; J trimming: 3 bases; junction bases outside the gene matches: 13. This CDR3 is 18 amino acids long. This CDR3 is CASSEVGLAGVWRYEQYF. CDR3 nucleotides: TGCGCCAGCAGTGAGGTAGGGCTAGCGGGAGTGTGGCGCTACGAGCAGTACTTC.

This clone was seen a handful of times. This rearrangement joins TRBV7-9 to TRBJ1-4, with 8 bases that match TRBD1. CDR3 length: 15 amino acids. In germline, CDR1 is SEHNR, CDR2 FQNEAQ (reference sequence). With 4 bases clipped from V and 8 bases from J, the junction kept 9 bases outside the gene matches. The chain's CDR3 is CASSSRQGRGEKLFF. The CDR3 DNA follows: TGTGCCAGCAGCTCAAGACAGGGGAGAGGAGAAAAACTGTTTTTT.

The chain couples TRBV5-4 to TRBJ2-7; D might be TRBD1 (6 bases). Germline lookup yields CDR1 SGHNT and CDR2 YYREEE (reference sequence). The CDR3 loop spans 12 amino acids. Trimming shortened V by 2 bases and J by 5 bases, and 8 bases separated the two germline ends. The CDR3 region has the DNA TGTGCCAGCAGCTTTTGGGACAACGAGCAGTACTTC. It encodes CASSFWDNEQYF.